The 7 T cell receptor beta chains below come from one sample, sequenced in a study of T cell changes during pregnancy in multiple sclerosis. Sequenced by immunoSEQ multiplex PCR; TCRdb stores in-frame clones only, minus some. The repertoire has approximately 110,000 clones, 91% of them found once; the top ten carry about 3%. The sequencing here drew on peripheral blood, taken after pregnancy. These receptors were taken from a female donor with multiple sclerosis, enrolled in a pregnancy study.

The J gene is TRBJ2-2, the V gene TRBV2; 11 bases fit TRBD1. CDR1 is SNHLY and CDR2 is FYNNEI in the germline V gene. The ends lost 4 bases at V and 10 bases at J; junction bases unmatched: 5. CDR3 length: 14 residues. CDR3 sequence reads: CASSADRGREELFF. CDR3 in DNA: TGTGCCAGCAGTGCGGACAGGGGGCGCGAGGAGCTGTTTTTT.

The gene calls are TRBV11-2 and TRBJ2-3; TRBD2 agrees at 8 bases. From germline, CDR1 is SGHAT and CDR2 FQNNGV. This CDR3 spans 15 amino acids. The junction had 8 bases not matched to a gene; V was cut back by 5 bases and J by 4 bases. The CDR3 DNA sequence: TGTGCCAGCAGCGGCGGGGGGCTGGGCTCAGATACGCAGTATTTT. Translated, it gives CASSGGGLGSDTQYF.

V and J are TRBV27 and TRBJ2-1; D might be TRBD2 (5 bases). V was shortened by 4 bases and J by 9 bases, with 7 bases between the two germline ends. The germline CDR1 and CDR2 sequences are MNHEY and SMNVEV (reference sequence). The CDR3 has 11 amino acids. The CDR3 DNA reads as TGTGCCAGCAGTTACGCGGGTGAGCAGTTCTTC. Translation gives CASSYAGEQFF.

This chain uses TRBV19 with TRBJ1-5; 10 bases are a match to TRBD1. The V segment lost 5 bases and the J segment 6 bases; nucleotides outside the gene matches: 7. Germline-derived CDR1 and CDR2 are LNHDA and SQIVND (reference sequence). The length of the CDR3 is 15 residues. The DNA of the CDR3 is TGTGCCAGTAGTCCCGACAGGGGGCTCGTTCAGCCCCAGCATTTT. This gives the protein CASSPDRGLVQPQHF.

V and J are TRBV9 and TRBJ2-2; D may be TRBD2 (7 bases). Trimming left V 4 bases short and J 2 bases short, with 18 bases between. Per germline, CDR1 SGDLS and CDR2 YYNGEE. This CDR3 has 17 residues. CDR3 DNA sequence: TGTGCCAGCAGCCCCTCGGGCGGGGGCGCTAACACCGGGGAGCTGTTTTTT. It yields the protein CASSPSGGGANTGELFF.

This clone has just one count. The J gene is TRBJ1-3, the V gene TRBV28, with 9 bases that match TRBD1. Trimming removed 3 bases from V and 4 bases from J; junction bases left unmatched: 7. Germline V CDR1 and CDR2: MDHEN, SYDVKM. The CDR3 is made up of 16 amino acids. CDR3 sequence (DNA): TGTGCCAGCAGTTTTCCCCACGGGACAGGGGGAAACACCATATATTTT. Protein: CASSFPHGTGGNTIYF. The full variable domain, rest sourced from reference TRBV28 and TRBJ1-3, is DVKVTQSSRYLVKRTGEKVFLECVQDMDHENMFWYRQDPGLGLRLIYFSYDVKMKEKGDIPEGYSVSREKKERFSLILESASTNQTSMYLCASSFPHGTGGNTIYFGEGSWLTVV.

This chain connects TRBV11-2 to TRBJ2-7; a possible D gene is TRBD1 (5 bases). Germline CDR1 is SGHAT and CDR2 is FQNNGV. There are 13 residues in the CDR3. Between the trimmed V and J ends, which lost 4 bases and 3 bases, there was a span of 10 bases. CDR3 protein: CASSSAGIYEQYF. The CDR3 DNA reads as TGTGCCAGCAGCTCGGCAGGGATCTACGAGCAGTACTTC.